Below, 29 T cell receptor beta chains from the same sample are listed, as sequenced in a study of PD-L1 blockade in urothelial cancer. The repertoire was sequenced with immunoSEQ multiplex PCR; TCRdb's copy has only in-frame clones and lacks some. There are 85,000 to 90,000 clones in the sample; 80% to 90% occur only once, and 0.85% to 1% lies in the top ten. Sample time point: pretreatment peripheral blood. Material: PBMCs, obtained around atezolizumab (anti-PD-L1) treatment. Source of these receptors: a woman of 80 years or more with urothelial cancer.

This chain connects TRBV5-4 to TRBJ1-5; D may be TRBD1 (6 bases). This CDR3 is built from 13 residues. The germline V gene has CDR1 SGHNT and CDR2 YYREEE (reference sequence). Deletions cut 0 bases from V and 7 bases from J, with 8 bases between. The CDR3 DNA reads TGTGCCAGCAGCTTGGGGGGGCGGCAGCCCCAGCATTTT. Residues: CASSLGGRQPQHF.

As DNA, the CDR3 is TGTGCCAGCAGCTTAGGTGACACGAACACTGAAGCTTTCTTT. Translation gives CASSLGDTNTEAFF. The chain uses TRBV11-2 and TRBJ1-1; D remains ambiguous. V was shortened by 1 base and J by 1 base, with 7 bases between the two germline ends. This CDR3 has 14 residues. The V gene's germline CDR1 is SGHAT and CDR2 FQNNGV.

The chain is built from TRBV6-5 and TRBJ2-2; D is possibly TRBD1 (5 bases). The CDR3 covers 15 residues. Germline assignment: CDR1 MNHEY and CDR2 SVGAGI. Trimming shortened V by 0 bases and J by 4 bases, and 9 bases separated the two germline ends. CDR3 protein: CASSYSTGGTGELFF. The CDR3 DNA follows: TGTGCCAGCAGTTACTCAACAGGCGGCACCGGGGAGCTGTTTTTT.

The genes are TRBV19 and TRBJ1-2, with D perhaps matching TRBD1 (5 bases). Trimming took off 5 bases at V and 8 bases at J, with 24 bases between the two ends. Germline CDR1 and CDR2: LNHDA and SQIVND (reference sequence). This CDR3 region has 16 residues. This chain's CDR3 is CASSPSSGEVWRGYTF. CDR3 DNA sequence: TGTGCCAGTAGTCCGTCTTCGGGGGAAGTGTGGAGGGGCTACACCTTC. Combining the CDR3 with reference TRBV19 and TRBJ1-2 gives the whole variable domain DGGITQSPKYLFRKEGQNVTLSCEQNLNHDAMYWYRQDPGQGLRLIYYSQIVNDFQKGDIAEGYSVSREKKESFPLTVTSAQKNPTAFYLCASSPSSGEVWRGYTFGSGTRLTVV.

The table lists this clone with a few counts. Within the sample, other DNA sequences also encode this same CDR3. J is TRBJ2-1 and V is TRBV11-3; D possibly corresponds to TRBD2 (5 bases). CDR3 length equals 15 residues. Trimming removed 1 base from V and 4 bases from J, with 11 bases in between. Germline loops: CDR1 SGHNT, CDR2 YENEEA. CDR3 sequence reads: CASSLVGASYNEQFF. The CDR3 DNA is TGTGCCAGCAGCTTAGTGGGAGCTTCGTACAATGAGCAGTTCTTC.

This clone was detected once. The rearrangement links TRBV4-2 to TRBJ1-1; possible D gene TRBD1, 6 bases. The CDR3 has 14 residues. Trimming stripped 4 bases from V and 5 bases from J, with 14 bases between. Per germline, CDR1 LGHNA and CDR2 YNFKEQ. CDR3 in amino acids: CASSPQGQRTEAFF. CDR3 bases: TGTGCCAGCAGCCCGCAGGGACAAAGGACTGAAGCTTTCTTT.

This chain's CDR3 is CSAGLEITGELFF. For the CDR3, the DNA is TGCAGCGCTGGACTAGAGATCACCGGGGAGCTGTTTTTT. The chain employs TRBV29-1 and TRBJ2-2; 7 positions match TRBD2. Germline assignment: CDR1 SQVTM and CDR2 ANQGSEA. J was trimmed by 4 bases and V by 7 bases; bases with no gene match: 6. The CDR3 sequence is 13 residues long.

This clone was seen only once. V gene TRBV30 combines with J gene TRBJ2-7; D might be TRBD2 (6 bases). Trimming pared 5 bases from V and 9 bases from J, leaving 23 bases between. The CDR3 has 14 amino acids. Germline V gene data show CDR1 as GTSNPN and CDR2 as SVGIG (reference sequence). The CDR3 DNA sequence: TGTGCCTGGCAAAGCACGGGACTTCCGCATGGGCAGTACTTC. Amino acid sequence: CAWQSTGLPHGQYF. Full variable domain (rest looked up from reference TRBV30 and TRBJ2-7): SQTIHQWPATLVQPVGSPLSLECTVEGTSNPNLYWYRQAAGRGLQLLFYSVGIGQISSEVPQNLSASRPQDRQFILSSKKLLLSDSGFYLCAWQSTGLPHGQYFGPGTRLTVT.

The chain uses TRBV6-1 and TRBJ1-1; TRBD1 matches 8 bases. The CDR3 sequence is 15 residues long. With V trimmed by 6 bases and J by 0 bases, 6 bases remained unmatched. The germline V gene encodes CDR1 MNHNS and CDR2 SASEGT. CDR3 bases: TGTGCCAGCAGGGTACAGGGGGAAGTGAACACTGAAGCTTTCTTT. Translation: CASRVQGEVNTEAFF.

The chain joins TRBV6-5 to TRBJ1-3; no clear D. V was shortened by 2 bases and J by 0 bases, with 8 bases between the two germline ends. The CDR3 is made up of 15 amino acids. CDR1 is MNHEY and CDR2 is SVGAGI in the germline V gene. The CDR3 sequence: CASSYRGVSGNTIYF. CDR3 DNA sequence: TGTGCCAGCAGTTACCGCGGGGTCTCTGGAAACACCATATATTTT.

The V gene is TRBV7-9, the J gene TRBJ2-1; no reliable D call. Germline CDR1 and CDR2: SEHNR and FQNEAQ (reference sequence). The CDR3 is made up of 15 amino acids. Trimming took off 4 bases at V and 10 bases at J, with 20 bases between the two ends. CDR3 coding DNA: TGTGCCAGCAGCTCTGACCGCCAGGTGAAGTGGGAGCAGTTCTTC. Protein product: CASSSDRQVKWEQFF.

V usage is TRBV5-4 and J usage is TRBJ2-1, with TRBD2 as a possible D gene (6 bases). The CDR3 length is 15 residues. The germline V and J ends were trimmed by 4 bases and 6 bases, with 17 bases remaining between them. Germline V gene lookup returns CDR1 SGHNT and CDR2 YYREEE (reference sequence). CDR3 bases: TGTGCCAGCAGCGCCGGGGGAGTCGGAGGCAATGAGCAGTTCTTC. It is translated as CASSAGGVGGNEQFF.

As regards this clone: Other DNA sequences within the sample encode an identical CDR3. The V and J genes are TRBV6-1 and TRBJ2-7, with D possibly matching TRBD1 (5 bases). V dropped 1 base and J dropped 2 bases, with 12 bases sitting between them. This CDR3 comprises 15 residues. The germline V gene encodes CDR1 MNHNS and CDR2 SASEGT. The CDR3 loop is CASSEGQGYTYEQYF. In DNA form, the CDR3 reads TGTGCCAGCAGTGAAGGTCAGGGCTATACCTACGAGCAGTACTTC.

This sequence joins TRBV28 and TRBJ1-3, with D possibly being TRBD1 (6 bases). From germline, CDR1 is MDHEN and CDR2 SYDVKM. Trimming took off 4 bases at V and 0 bases at J, with 13 bases between the two ends. This CDR3 has 16 amino acids. The CDR3 sequence: CASSSRQAHSGNTIYF. CDR3 coding DNA: TGTGCCAGCAGTTCTAGACAGGCCCACTCTGGAAACACCATATATTTT.

The V and J genes are TRBV28 and TRBJ1-5; 8 nucleotides align to TRBD1. Germline assignment: CDR1 MDHEN and CDR2 SYDVKM. V lost 7 bases to trimming and J lost 4 bases; unmatched junction nucleotides: 6. The CDR3 loop spans 14 amino acids. CDR3 protein: CASNRGTKNQPQHF. As DNA, the CDR3 is TGTGCCAGCAACAGGGGGACGAAGAATCAGCCCCAGCATTTT.

The CDR3 nucleotides are TGTGCCAGCAGTTTCCGCACCCTGACAGACTATGGCTACACCTTC. Encoded protein: CASSFRTLTDYGYTF. The chain couples TRBV28 to TRBJ1-2; maybe TRBD1 (5 bases). This CDR3 region has 15 residues. CDR1 and CDR2 from the germline V gene are MDHEN and SYDVKM. V gave up 3 bases and J gave up 3 bases, with 14 bases separating them.

The V and J genes are TRBV2 and TRBJ1-5, with 12 bases matching TRBD1. The V segment lost 4 bases and the J segment 7 bases; nucleotides outside the gene matches: 2. This CDR3 has 14 residues. Germline V gene lookup returns CDR1 SNHLY and CDR2 FYNNEI. In DNA, the CDR3 is TGTGCCAGCAGTGGGGACAGGGGGCGGCAGCCCCAGCATTTT. Encoded protein: CASSGDRGRQPQHF.

The rearrangement joins TRBV28 to TRBJ1-1, with 8 bases identical to TRBD1. V shed 11 bases, J shed 3 bases, and the junction held 14 bases outside the gene matches. From germline, CDR1 is MDHEN and CDR2 SYDVKM. CDR3 length: 15 amino acids. This chain's CDR3 is CAVTQGVLRHTEAFF. The CDR3 DNA reads as TGTGCCGTCACACAGGGGGTCTTGAGACACACTGAAGCTTTCTTT.

This clone was counted a single time. This chain links TRBV9 with TRBJ1-2; TRBD1 is a possible D gene (5 bases). V lost 1 base to trimming and J lost 3 bases, with 13 bases between them. The CDR3 length is 15 residues. The germline V gene encodes CDR1 SGDLS and CDR2 YYNGEE. The CDR3 loop reads CASSVPPDSYYGYTF. DNA of the CDR3: TGTGCCAGCAGCGTACCCCCCGACAGCTACTATGGCTACACCTTC.

The rearrangement uses TRBV9 and TRBJ2-1; 9 positions match TRBD1. This CDR3 is built from 14 residues. The V gene's germline CDR1 is SGDLS and CDR2 YYNGEE. The ends lost 3 bases at V and 7 bases at J; junction bases unmatched: 5. In nucleotides, the CDR3 is TGTGCCAGCAGCGGGACAGGGGTAAAGAATGAGCAGTTCTTC. This sequence encodes CASSGTGVKNEQFF.

V and J are TRBV28 and TRBJ1-5; D might be TRBD1 (5 bases). Germline CDR1 reads MDHEN; CDR2 reads SYDVKM. Deletions cut 5 bases from V and 3 bases from J, with 11 bases between. There are 14 residues in the CDR3. The CDR3 DNA reads TGTGCCAGCAGTGGGACTGCCTCCAATCAGCCCCAGCATTTT. Residues: CASSGTASNQPQHF.

This clone was observed a single time. This chain links TRBV13 with TRBJ2-5; 11 nucleotides align to TRBD2. J lost 2 bases, V lost 8 bases, and 31 bases had no gene match. In germline, CDR1 is PRHDT, CDR2 FYEKMQ (reference sequence). This CDR3 has 23 residues. Written as DNA, the CDR3 is TGTGCCAGCCATAAATTGCCATCCCAGCTCGAGGGTGCTAGCGGGAGGCAACAAGAGACCCAGTACTTC. The encoded protein is CASHKLPSQLEGASGRQQETQYF. Full variable domain (remainder filled in from reference TRBV13 and TRBJ2-5): AAGVIQSPRHLIKEKRETATLKCYPIPRHDTVYWYQQGPGQDPQFLISFYEKMQSDKGSIPDRFSAQQFSDYHSELNMSSLELGDSALYFCASHKLPSQLEGASGRQQETQYFGPGTRLLVL.

The rearrangement joins TRBV6-1 to TRBJ2-7; TRBD1 agrees at 11 bases. This CDR3 region has 14 residues. Trimming cost V 6 bases and J 3 bases; bases outside gene matches: 4. Germline V lookup: CDR1 MNHNS, CDR2 SASEGT. The CDR3 DNA reads TGTGCCAGCAGGCCCGGGACAGGGGGCTACGAGCAGTACTTC. Translating gives CASRPGTGGYEQYF.

The chain is built from TRBV18 and TRBJ1-5; perhaps TRBD1 as D (6 bases). Germline-derived CDR1 and CDR2 are KGHSH and LQKENI. The CDR3 has 14 amino acids. V shed 8 bases and J shed 0 bases, with 11 bases lying between them. CDR3 in DNA: TGTGCCAGCAGGACAGTAAATAGCAATCAGCCCCAGCATTTT. Its protein is CASRTVNSNQPQHF.

This chain links TRBV5-1 with TRBJ2-3; TRBD2 matches 15 bases. From germline, CDR1 is SGHRS and CDR2 YFSETQ. The ends lost 5 bases at V and 5 bases at J; junction bases unmatched: 6. CDR3 length equals 16 residues. The CDR3 loop reads CASSRTSGRGRDTQYF. The DNA of the CDR3 is TGCGCCAGCAGTCGGACTAGCGGGAGGGGTAGAGATACGCAGTATTTT.

The V and J genes are TRBV10-2 and TRBJ2-7, with 8 bases aligning to TRBD2. CDR1 and CDR2 (germline): WSHSY, SAAADI. The CDR3 has 15 residues. The ends lost 1 base at V and 1 base at J; junction bases unmatched: 3. The CDR3 coding sequence is TGCGCCAGCAGTGAGTTAGCGGGACTTTCCTACGAGCAGTACTTC. The encoded protein is CASSELAGLSYEQYF.

This sequence joins TRBV9 and TRBJ2-3; D perhaps matches TRBD2 (5 bases). In germline, CDR1 is SGDLS, CDR2 YYNGEE. Trimming removed 1 base at V and 4 bases at J, with 7 bases between. The CDR3 is made up of 13 amino acids. CDR3 bases: TGTGCCAGCAGCGTATCCGGGGCAGATACGCAGTATTTT. Protein product: CASSVSGADTQYF.

This sequence joins TRBV27 and TRBJ1-1; possibly TRBD1 for D (5 bases). Germline assignment: CDR1 MNHEY and CDR2 SMNVEV (reference sequence). The V and J ends lost 6 bases and 1 base respectively, with 21 bases between them. The CDR3 spans 17 residues. The CDR3 DNA reads TGTGCCAGCAGGAAGATCGGTGGGAGGGGATCGAACACTGAAGCTTTCTTT. Translating it yields CASRKIGGRGSNTEAFF.

The rearrangement uses TRBV7-3 and TRBJ2-1, with D unclear. Germline V gene sequence: CDR1 SGHTA, CDR2 FQGTGA. Trimming removed 5 bases from V and 7 bases from J, with 9 bases in between. CDR3 length: 12 residues. CDR3 protein: CASSIVRNEQFF. CDR3 in DNA: TGTGCCAGCAGCATAGTCAGGAATGAGCAGTTCTTC.